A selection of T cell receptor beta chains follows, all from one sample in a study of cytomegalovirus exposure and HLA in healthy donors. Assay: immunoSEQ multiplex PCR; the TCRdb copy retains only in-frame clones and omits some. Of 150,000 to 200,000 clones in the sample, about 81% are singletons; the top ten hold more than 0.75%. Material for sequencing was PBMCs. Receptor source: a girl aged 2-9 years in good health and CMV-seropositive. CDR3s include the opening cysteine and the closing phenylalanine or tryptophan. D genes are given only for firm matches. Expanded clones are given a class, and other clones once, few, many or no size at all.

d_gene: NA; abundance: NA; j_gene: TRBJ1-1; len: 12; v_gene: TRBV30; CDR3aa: CAWRAGFPEAFF; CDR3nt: TGTGCCTGGAGGGCAGGGTTCCCTGAAGCTTTCTTT
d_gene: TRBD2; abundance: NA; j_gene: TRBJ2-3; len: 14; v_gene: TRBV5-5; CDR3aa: CASSSAGASDTQYF; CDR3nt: TGTGCCAGCAGCTCAGCGGGAGCATCAGATACGCAGTATTTT
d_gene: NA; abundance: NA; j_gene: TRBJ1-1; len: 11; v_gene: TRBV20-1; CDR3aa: CSARFGGEAFF; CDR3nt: TGCAGTGCTAGGTTCGGGGGGGAAGCTTTCTTT
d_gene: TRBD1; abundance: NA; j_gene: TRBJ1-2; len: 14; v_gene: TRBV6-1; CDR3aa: CASTSDRGWIGYTF; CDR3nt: TGTGCCAGCACCTCGGACAGGGGGTGGATTGGCTACACCTTC
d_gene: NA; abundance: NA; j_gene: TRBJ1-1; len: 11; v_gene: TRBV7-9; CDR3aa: CASSPIRTSFF; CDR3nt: TGTGCCAGCAGCCCTATCCGTACTTCTTTCTTT
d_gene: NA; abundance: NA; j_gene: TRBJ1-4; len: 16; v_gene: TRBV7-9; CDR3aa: CSSSFGLRETNEKLFF; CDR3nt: TGTTCCAGCAGCTTTGGGTTGAGGGAAACTAATGAAAAACTGTTTTTT
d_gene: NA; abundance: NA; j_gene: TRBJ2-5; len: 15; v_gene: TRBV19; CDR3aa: CASSIRQGPGETQYF; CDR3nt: TGTGCCAGTAGTATCCGGCAGGGGCCGGGAGAGACCCAGTACTTC
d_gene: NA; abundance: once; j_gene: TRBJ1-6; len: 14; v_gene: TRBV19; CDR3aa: CASSKRNYNSPLHF; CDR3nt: TGTGCCAGTAGTAAGCGGAATTATAATTCACCCCTCCACTTT
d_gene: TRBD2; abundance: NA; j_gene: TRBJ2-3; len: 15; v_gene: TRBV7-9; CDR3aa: CASSLGLAEMDTQYF; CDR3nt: TGTGCCAGCAGCTTAGGTCTAGCGGAGATGGATACGCAGTATTTT
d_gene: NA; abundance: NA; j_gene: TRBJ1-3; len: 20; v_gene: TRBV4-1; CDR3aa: CASSQEPRRGPNRPGNTIYF; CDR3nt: TGCGCCAGCAGCCAAGAACCAAGACGTGGGCCGAATCGGCCTGGAAACACCATATATTTT
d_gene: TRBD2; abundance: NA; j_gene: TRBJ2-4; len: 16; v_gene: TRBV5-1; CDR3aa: CASSLELAGVGNIQYF; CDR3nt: TGCGCCAGCAGCTTGGAGCTAGCGGGAGTCGGAAACATTCAGTACTTC
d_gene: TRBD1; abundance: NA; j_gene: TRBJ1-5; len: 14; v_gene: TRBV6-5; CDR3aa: CASSRQGANQPQHF; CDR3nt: TGTGCCAGCAGTAGACAGGGGGCCAATCAGCCCCAGCATTTT
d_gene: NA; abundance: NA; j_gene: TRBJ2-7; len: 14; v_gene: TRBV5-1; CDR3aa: CASSPEVSSYEQYF; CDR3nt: TGCGCCAGCAGCCCGGAGGTGAGCTCCTACGAGCAGTACTTC
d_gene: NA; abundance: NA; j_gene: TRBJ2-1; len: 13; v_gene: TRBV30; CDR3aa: CAWSVRFGGEQFF; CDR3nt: TGTGCCTGGAGTGTACGGTTCGGCGGGGAGCAGTTCTTC
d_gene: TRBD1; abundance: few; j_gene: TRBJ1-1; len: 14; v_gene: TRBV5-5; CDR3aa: CASSLTGVRTEAFF; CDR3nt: TGTGCCAGCAGCTTAACAGGGGTTAGGACTGAAGCTTTCTTT
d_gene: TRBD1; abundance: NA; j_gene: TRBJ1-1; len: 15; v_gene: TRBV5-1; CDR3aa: CASSPTGGFGTEAFF; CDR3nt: TGCGCCAGCAGCCCGACAGGGGGATTTGGCACTGAAGCTTTCTTT
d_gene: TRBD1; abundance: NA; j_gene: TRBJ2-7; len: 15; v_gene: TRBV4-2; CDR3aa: CASSQGTGSSYEQYF; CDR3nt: TGTGCCAGCAGCCAAGGGACAGGGTCCTCCTACGAGCAGTACTTC
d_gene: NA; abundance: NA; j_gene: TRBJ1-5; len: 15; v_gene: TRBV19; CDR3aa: CASSILGRGNQPQHF; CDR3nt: TGTGCCAGTAGTATATTGGGGAGGGGCAATCAGCCCCAGCATTTT
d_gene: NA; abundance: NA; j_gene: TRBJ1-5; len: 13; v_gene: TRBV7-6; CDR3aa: CASSLGGDQPQHF; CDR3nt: TGTGCCAGCAGCTTGGGGGGGGATCAGCCCCAGCATTTT
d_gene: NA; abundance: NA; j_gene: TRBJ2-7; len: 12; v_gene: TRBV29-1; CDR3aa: CSVVGGGHEQYF; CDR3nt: TGCAGCGTTGTAGGCGGGGGCCACGAGCAGTACTTC
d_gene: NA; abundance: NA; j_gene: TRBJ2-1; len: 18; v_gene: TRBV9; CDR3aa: CASSVVPSSYVDGNEQFF; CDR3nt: TGTGCCAGCAGCGTCGTGCCCAGTTCTTATGTTGACGGGAATGAGCAGTTCTTC
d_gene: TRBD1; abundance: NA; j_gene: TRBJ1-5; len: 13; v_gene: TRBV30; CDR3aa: CAWSVQGRQPQHF; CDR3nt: TGTGCCTGGAGTGTACAGGGGAGGCAGCCCCAGCATTTT
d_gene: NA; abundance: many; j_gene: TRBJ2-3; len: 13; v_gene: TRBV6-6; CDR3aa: CASSYRETDTQYF; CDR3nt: TGTGCCAGCAGTTACCGGGAGACAGATACGCAGTATTTT
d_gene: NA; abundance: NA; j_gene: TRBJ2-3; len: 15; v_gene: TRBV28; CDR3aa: CASSPRTGRGDTQYF; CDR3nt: TGTGCCAGCAGTCCAAGGACAGGTCGGGGGGATACGCAGTATTTT
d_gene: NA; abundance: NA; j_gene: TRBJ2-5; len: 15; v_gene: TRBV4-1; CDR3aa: CASSQAGPGLETQYF; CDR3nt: TGCGCCAGCAGCCAAGCAGGGCCAGGGTTAGAGACCCAGTACTTC
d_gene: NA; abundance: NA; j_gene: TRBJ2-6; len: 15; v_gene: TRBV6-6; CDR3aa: CASSKAASGANVLTF; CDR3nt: TGTGCCAGCAGCAAAGCCGCCTCTGGGGCCAACGTCCTGACTTTC
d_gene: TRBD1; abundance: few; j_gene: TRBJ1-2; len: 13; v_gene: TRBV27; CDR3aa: CASSLTGAYGYTF; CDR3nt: TGTGCCAGCAGTTTGACAGGGGCTTATGGCTACACCTTC
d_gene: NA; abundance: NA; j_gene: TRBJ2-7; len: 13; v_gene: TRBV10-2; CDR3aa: CASTGALSYEQYF; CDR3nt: TGCGCCAGCACAGGGGCACTCTCCTACGAGCAGTACTTC
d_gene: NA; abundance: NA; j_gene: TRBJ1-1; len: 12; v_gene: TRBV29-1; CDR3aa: CSVVGQNTEAFF; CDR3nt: TGCAGCGTCGTTGGACAGAACACTGAAGCTTTCTTT
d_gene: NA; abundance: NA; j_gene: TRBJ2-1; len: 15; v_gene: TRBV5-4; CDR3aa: CASSLTGVSHNEQFF; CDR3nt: TGTGCCAGCAGCTTAACGGGAGTATCCCACAATGAGCAGTTCTTC
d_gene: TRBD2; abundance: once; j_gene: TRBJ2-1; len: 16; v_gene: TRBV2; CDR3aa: CASSEATSGYYNEQFF; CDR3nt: TGTGCCAGCAGTGAGGCGACTAGCGGTTACTACAATGAGCAGTTCTTC
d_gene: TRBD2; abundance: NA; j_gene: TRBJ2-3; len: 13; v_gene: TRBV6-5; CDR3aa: CAIASGSTDTQYF; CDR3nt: TGTGCCATCGCTAGCGGGAGCACAGATACGCAGTATTTT
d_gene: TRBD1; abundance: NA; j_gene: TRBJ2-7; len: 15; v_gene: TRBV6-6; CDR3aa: CASSYSGQGWYEQYF; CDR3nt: TGTGCCAGCAGTTACTCGGGACAGGGCTGGTACGAGCAGTACTTC
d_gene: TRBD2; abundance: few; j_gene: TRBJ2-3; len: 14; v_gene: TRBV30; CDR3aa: CAWSLGLDLDTQYF; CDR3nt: TGTGCCTGGAGCCTGGGACTAGACTTAGATACGCAGTATTTT
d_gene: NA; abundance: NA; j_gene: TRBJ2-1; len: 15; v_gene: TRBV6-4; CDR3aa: CASSEDSQFYNEQFF; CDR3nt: TGTGCCAGCAGTGAGGACTCCCAATTCTACAATGAGCAGTTCTTC
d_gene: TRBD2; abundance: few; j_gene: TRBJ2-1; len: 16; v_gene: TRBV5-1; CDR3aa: CASSLTLLALDNEQFF; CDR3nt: TGCGCCAGCAGCTTGACCCTACTAGCGCTAGACAATGAGCAGTTCTTC
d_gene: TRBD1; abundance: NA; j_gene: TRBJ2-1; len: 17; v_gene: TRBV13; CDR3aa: CASSKDTGGESYNEQFF; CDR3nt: TGTGCCAGCAGCAAAGACACAGGGGGAGAGTCCTACAATGAGCAGTTCTTC
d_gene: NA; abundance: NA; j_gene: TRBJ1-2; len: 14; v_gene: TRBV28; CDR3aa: CASITSGGRVGYTF; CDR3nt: TGTGCCAGCATTACCTCCGGGGGGCGTGTCGGCTACACCTTC
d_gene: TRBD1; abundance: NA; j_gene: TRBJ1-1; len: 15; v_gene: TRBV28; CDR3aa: CASSSRGQGNTEAFF; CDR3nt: TGTGCCAGCAGTTCCCGGGGACAGGGAAACACTGAAGCTTTCTTT
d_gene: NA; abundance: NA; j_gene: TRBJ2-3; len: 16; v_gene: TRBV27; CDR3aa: CASSLGTLAYRNTQYF; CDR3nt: TGTGCCAGCAGTTTAGGGACTCTCGCCTACAGGAATACGCAGTATTTT